The source of this T cell receptor beta chain is a study of Graves' ophthalmopathy and Graves' hyperthyroidism. Amplified TCR beta CDR3 regions were obtained using RNA transcripts as template. Amplification began with first-round RT-PCR using HTBI primers, then second-round multiplex PCR was performed. TCRdb ran MiXCR on the multiplex PCR reads and lists one entry per CDR3 protein. The sample carries hundreds of thousands of distinct CDR3 sequences, just over 40% recorded once. The ends were cut back, 6 bases at V and 4 bases at J, with 13 bases in the middle. This CDR3 spans 14 amino acids. Germline V lookup: CDR1 WNHNN, CDR2 SYGVQD (reference sequence). This clonotype was observed at least ten times. Its specificity is not known. Study observations and caveats: Discrimination between ophthalmopathy and stable hyperthyroidism by a 13-signature model showed about 85% sensitivity and less than 84% specificity.

This rearrangement joins TRBV10-1 to TRBJ1-5, with D unclear. Input material: peripheral blood. The TCR was taken from an adult man with Graves' ophthalmopathy. This chain's CDR3 is CASRVPPGNQPQHF. CDR3 in DNA: TGCGCCAGCAGGGTCCCCCCGGGGAATCAGCCCCAGCATTTT.